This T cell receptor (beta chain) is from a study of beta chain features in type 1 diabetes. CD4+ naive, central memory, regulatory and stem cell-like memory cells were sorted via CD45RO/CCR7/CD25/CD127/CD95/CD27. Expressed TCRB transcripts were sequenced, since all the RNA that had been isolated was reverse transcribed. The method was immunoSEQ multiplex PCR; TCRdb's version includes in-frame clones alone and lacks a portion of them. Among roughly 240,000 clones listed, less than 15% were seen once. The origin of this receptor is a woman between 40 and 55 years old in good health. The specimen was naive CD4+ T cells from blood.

The CDR3 DNA is TGTGCCAGCAGCTCGGGGGAACAGGGGAGTGAGCCCCAGCATTTT. Translation gives CASSSGEQGSEPQHF. This chain links TRBV7-9 with TRBJ1-5; 7 bases fit TRBD1. The CDR3 sequence is 15 residues long. The junction had 11 bases not matched to a gene; V was cut back by 4 bases and J by 8 bases. Germline V gene data show CDR1 as SEHNR and CDR2 as FQNEAQ (reference sequence).